Below, one TCR beta chain is given with its context. Its antigen is still unknown. Base qualities are not provided; no much larger clone lies one nucleotide away. These data come from a study of cytomegalovirus exposure and HLA in healthy donors (dated 2017 in TCRdb). Describing the broader study: An earlier analysis of several hundred of the donors reported 250 to 300 Gb of sequence data and around 100 million unique TCR beta sequences obtained from 180 million or so T cells. The number of typed donors differed by locus: about 629-630 for A, B, C, DRB1 and DQB1; approximately 520 for DQA1; 600 to 610 for DPA1; and roughly 450 for DPB1. High-throughput TCR immunosequencing, statistical association of individual TCRs with disease status, and machine learning were combined to predict cytomegalovirus infection status. A later genetic analysis used genome-wide SNP genotypes for about 60% of the roughly 700 donors, treating that subset as a discovery cohort. The study was designed to test whether signatures of past pathogen exposure could be identified by cataloging public T cell receptors. In addition to the first cohort of 666 subjects, a separate validation cohort of 120 different subjects was used. Among 398 genotyped donors of the cohort, an average of approximately 240,000 unique TCR beta nucleotide sequences was sequenced per donor, of which about 18% were non-productive. In a later analysis, previously published TCR beta repertoires from 666 donors were re-analyzed and high-resolution HLA genotyping was added so that TCR occurrence patterns could be studied. To decide whether each TCR beta V gene segment behaved as functional or pseudogenic, an earlier analysis of over 500 of the donors relied on high-throughput TCR beta sequencing. Several DR-DQ haplotypes were treated as single units for association and clustering because of strong linkage in the cohort. Class I and class II HLA loci were covered by the typing at four-digit resolution. Of the 300 to 400 genotyped donors, over 70% fell in the genetic ancestry cluster associated with self-reported Caucasian donors. Rather than using new phenotypic data, the later analysis identified candidate immune exposures from TCR beta sequences and from how often those sequences occurred across donors. Donor age, sex, ethnicity and CMV serostatus were compiled together with the repertoire data. Roughly 310 gigabases of sequencing data and 70 million to 85 million unique TCR sequences were included in an early release covering about 700 HLA-typed donors. Every repertoire in the discovery cohort had been generated on one and the same sequencing platform. Using immunosequencing, the study profiled T cell repertoires from 500 to 800 subjects and related those repertoires to cytomegalovirus serostatus.

Its CDR3 holds 17 amino acids, cysteine through phenylalanine. Only the CDR3 part of the read is kept: 51 bases, read in frame from the first base. Trimming accounts for 0 bases at V and 5 bases at J, while the number of junction bases matched to no gene is 10. The germline V gene encodes CDR1 MGHRA and CDR2 YSYEKL. The study at large found these results: According to a later analysis, most CMV-associated TCR beta chains appeared to be HLA-restricted, and the HLA associations seemed to be driven largely by CMV exposure. A later genetic analysis associated a missense DCLRE1C variant with V-gene and J-gene trimming of TCR beta chains, and an independent cohort replicated the association. HLA typing was unavailable for some donors at each locus, so association tests used only the typed subset. In a later genetic analysis, fewer N-insertions in productive TCRs were reported among donors in an Asian-associated ancestry cluster than the roughly 700-donor mean. Linkage disequilibrium might explain the correlated functional status among segregating V segments, but an unknown experimental factor could not be excluded. The 87-base-pair reads could not distinguish some IMGT-functional V segments, including TRBV6-2 and TRBV6-3, so those segments were excluded. In vitro tests confirmed that a few of the cytomegalovirus-associated TCR beta chains recognize cytomegalovirus antigens. The earlier analysis of approximately 590 of the donors excluded roughly 17 rarely observed V segments, including chromosome 9 orphons, because counts were too low. This cohort had only TCR beta chains sequenced, and the lack of alpha or paired-chain data limited which features could be detected. According to the authors, the approach could potentially be generalized to other disease states and immunological phenotypes. In a later analysis, the rate of TCR association differed among HLA loci, with DRB1 alleles having the most associated TCRs and HLA-C alleles having the fewest. A later analysis found that HLA-associated TCR beta chains were more clonally expanded and had lower generation probabilities than equally common non-associated chains. The study gave a list of 150 to 200 TCR beta chains associated with cytomegalovirus. The presence/absence analyses assumed that sequencing depth was roughly uniform across donors, and that assumption may not be true. A later analysis reported that several top co-occurrence clusters appeared linked to parvovirus B19, influenza, CMV and Epstein-Barr virus. Cytomegalovirus status was reported to be diagnosed by the classifier with high specificity and sensitivity in both the original and validation cohorts. Immune exposure information for the cohort was limited to CMV serostatus. Assigning TCR associations to individual alleles was difficult when HLA alleles, especially DR and DQ, strongly co-occurred. Most TCR sequences were seen in very few donors, while some public TCRs were found in many individuals. A further reported finding was that TCR beta sequences accurately predicted the HLA-A and HLA-B alleles for most subjects in the first cohort. In an earlier analysis of around 600 of the donors, most TCR beta V segments were observed in productive rearrangements about 87% or about 30% of the time, broadly matching IMGT annotations. At a false discovery rate of 0.05, a later analysis linked some 18,000 TCR beta sequences to specific HLA alleles. A cluster of highly shared sequence variants was judged likely to be a technical artifact of the sequencing pipeline.

In total, roughly 670 healthy bone marrow donors made up the cohort. Cohort members were all nominally healthy when sampled, although unrecorded immune exposures were likely present. The donor tested CMV seronegative, placing the donor among the 350 or so seronegative members of the cohort. Each donor provided a peripheral blood sample, and peripheral blood mononuclear cells were used for TCR beta sequencing. The Qiagen DNeasy Blood Extraction Kit was used to extract genomic DNA from the blood cell samples. Libraries were constructed by the immunoSEQ multiplex PCR assay. For the multiplex PCR, a mixture combining 60 forward primers for TCR Vbeta segments and 13 reverse primers for TCR Jbeta segments was used. The CDR3 region of rearranged TCR beta genes was amplified from genomic DNA by a multiplex PCR assay. On the Illumina HiSeq System, the amplified TCR beta libraries were sequenced as 87-base-pair reads. Per the source publication's procedure: Across the 666 repertoires, a later analysis counted 75 million to 90 million unique TCR beta chains, 9.5 million to 13 million of which were shared by at least two donors. To remove PCR and sequencing errors, raw reads were error-corrected and collapsed into unique sequences using a nearest-neighbor algorithm that merged closely related sequences. To assign V, D and J gene segments, CDR3 sequences were aligned to IMGT reference sequences. For a sequence to be retained, a match of at least six nucleotides was required to both a V gene segment and a J gene segment. A rearrangement counted as productive if the CDR3 had no stop codons and remained in frame with V and J, and every other rearrangement counted as non-productive. CDR3 was defined by IMGT convention, running from the second conserved V-encoded cysteine to the conserved J-encoded phenylalanine. Sequences without an unambiguous match to a single V gene segment were excluded from the earlier analysis of 450 to 650 of the donors. In an earlier analysis of 587 of the donors, a V segment was called functional when productive rearrangements were above 56.7%, and segregating when the standard deviation between donors exceeded 5%. To diagnose cytomegalovirus status from the catalog of TCR beta chain sequences, a statistical classification framework was built. A later analysis assigned V and J genes by comparing TCR nucleotide sequences with IMGT/GENE-DB human TR gene sequences. A later analysis assigned CDR3 sequences and most-parsimonious VDJ recombination scenarios with the TCRdist pipeline. In a later analysis, each TCR beta chain was defined by its CDR3 amino acid sequence together with its V-gene family, and reads without a unique V-gene family were excluded. In a later analysis, nearly 600 highly shared, low-generation-probability nucleotide sequences were removed to address suspected cross-contamination and a sequencing artifact. A later analysis calculated a clonal expansion index for each public chain from normalized within-repertoire ranks of inferred template counts. A later analysis computed generation probabilities with a VDJ recombination model fitted to out-of-frame rearrangements, and checked the results against IGoR. Hypergeometric tests were used in a later analysis to score TCR-TCR, TCR-HLA and TCR-CMV co-occurrence, with a repertoire-size bias correction applied to the TCR pairs. False discovery rates were estimated in a later analysis by permuting HLA or CMV assignments 20 times. In a later analysis, co-occurring TCRs were grouped using DBSCAN, and TCRdist sequence similarity was added for clustering within HLA-allele-positive subsets. For co-occurrence clustering, repertoires with fewer than 30,000 or more than 120,000 public chains were excluded, along with four to six repertoires with anomalous nucleotide sharing. TCRdb took this table from immuneACCESS and kept in-frame rearrangements with V and J called. Such tables lack part of the clones; where checked against another copy, unresolved V genes explain under half of the gap, and the rest is unexplained. The V and J calls and clone size come from that table; D and trimming were worked out from the DNA. The sample includes some 240,000 clones, with 85% to 95% observed a single time. The top ten constitute around 1.7% of the sample.

The V and J genes are TRBV4-1 and TRBJ2-7, with 10 bases matching TRBD2. This receptor was taken from a girl under 10 years old in good health and CMV-seronegative. Sequencing was performed on PBMCs. The bases are TGCGCCAGCAGCCAAGAAGGGGGTCTAGCGGGAGTACACGAGCAGTACTTC. This sequence encodes CASSQEGGLAGVHEQYF.